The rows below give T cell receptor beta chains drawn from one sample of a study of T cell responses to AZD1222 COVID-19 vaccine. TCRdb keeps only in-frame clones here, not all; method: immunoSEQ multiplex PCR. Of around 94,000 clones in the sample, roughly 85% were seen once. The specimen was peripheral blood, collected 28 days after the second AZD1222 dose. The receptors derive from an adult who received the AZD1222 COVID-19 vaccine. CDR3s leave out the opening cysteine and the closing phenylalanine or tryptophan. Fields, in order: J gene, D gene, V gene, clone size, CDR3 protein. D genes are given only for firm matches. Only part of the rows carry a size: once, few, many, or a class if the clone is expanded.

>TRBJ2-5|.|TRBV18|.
ASSRSGTSRSQETQY
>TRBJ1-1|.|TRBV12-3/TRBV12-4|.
ASSLSNTEAF
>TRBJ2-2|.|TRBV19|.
ASSILRNTGELF
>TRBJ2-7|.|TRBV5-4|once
ASSFGGEQY
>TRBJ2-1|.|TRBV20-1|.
SASDRLTGVYNEQF
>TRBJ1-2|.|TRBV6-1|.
ASSEGTVRYGYT
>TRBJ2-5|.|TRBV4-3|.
ASSQGASEIETQY
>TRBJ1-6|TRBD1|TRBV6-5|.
ASSLRDRINSPLH
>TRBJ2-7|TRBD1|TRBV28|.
ASRTGGIYEQY
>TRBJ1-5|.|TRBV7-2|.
ASSLGQINQPQH
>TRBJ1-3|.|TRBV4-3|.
ASSHQGPSSGNTIY
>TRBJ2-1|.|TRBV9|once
ASSTRLEQF
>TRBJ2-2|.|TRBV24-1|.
ATKGTLDTGELF
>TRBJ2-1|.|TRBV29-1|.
SVGTEQF
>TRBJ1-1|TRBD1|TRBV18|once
ASSPFGTANTEAF
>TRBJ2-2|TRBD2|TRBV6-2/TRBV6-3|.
ASSLLGGRAVGELF
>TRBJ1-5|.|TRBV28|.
ASSLESGFNQPQH
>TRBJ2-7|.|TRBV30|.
AWSPRSGGRYEQY
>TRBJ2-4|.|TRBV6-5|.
ASSYRPTKNIQY
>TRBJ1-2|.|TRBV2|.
ASSGGRTDYGYT
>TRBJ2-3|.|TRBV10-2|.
ASSGVLDEKHTQY
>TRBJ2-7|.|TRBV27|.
ASSLRQSSYEQY
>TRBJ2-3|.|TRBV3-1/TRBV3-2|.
ASSQDLGHTDTQY
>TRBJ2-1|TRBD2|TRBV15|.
ATSRGRLAGRNSYNEQF
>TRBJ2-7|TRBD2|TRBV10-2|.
ASSASGGGEQY
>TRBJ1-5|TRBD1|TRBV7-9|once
ASSLEKGGGQGLNQPQH
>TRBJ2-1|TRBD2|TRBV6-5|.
ASSLGLARTNEQF
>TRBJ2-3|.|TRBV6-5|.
ATSRRGPTDTQY
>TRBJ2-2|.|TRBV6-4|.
ASSEIPTGELF
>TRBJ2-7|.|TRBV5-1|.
ASSLQGPSYEQY
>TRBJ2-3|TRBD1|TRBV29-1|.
SVDGTDGTDTQY
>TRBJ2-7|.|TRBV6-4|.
ASSDHRGEQY
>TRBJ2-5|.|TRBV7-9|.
ASSSTTGFQETQY
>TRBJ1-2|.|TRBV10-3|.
AISEWGVYGYT
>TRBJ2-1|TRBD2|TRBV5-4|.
ASSFKRGVYNEQF
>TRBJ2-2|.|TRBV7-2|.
ASSLAGMEAGELF
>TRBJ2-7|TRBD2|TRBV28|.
ASRLDRGVFYEQY
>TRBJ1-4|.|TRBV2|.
ASSELTSNEKLF
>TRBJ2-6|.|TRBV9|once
ASSVEADGANVLT
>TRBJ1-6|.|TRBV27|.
ASSLGTLGDSPLH
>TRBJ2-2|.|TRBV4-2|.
ASSPIELSGANTGELF
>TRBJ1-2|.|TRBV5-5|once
ASSPMGGSNYGYT
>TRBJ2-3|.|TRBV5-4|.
ASSPTATGTDTQY
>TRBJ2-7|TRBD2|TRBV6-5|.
ASSIIGTSDEQY
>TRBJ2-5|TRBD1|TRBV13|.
ASSIDREETQY
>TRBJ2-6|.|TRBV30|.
AWRERRGVTGANVLT
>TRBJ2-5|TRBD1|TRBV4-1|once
ASSQGQGTIQETQY
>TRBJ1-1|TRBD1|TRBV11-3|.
ASSDRANTEAF
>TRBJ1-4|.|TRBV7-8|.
ASSFYQGSSSANEKLF
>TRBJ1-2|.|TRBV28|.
ASSFRGTNYGYT
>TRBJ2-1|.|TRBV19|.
ASSTDFYNEQF
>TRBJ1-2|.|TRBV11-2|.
ASSSPHREYGYT
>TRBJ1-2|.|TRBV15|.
ATSRTTQGAGYT
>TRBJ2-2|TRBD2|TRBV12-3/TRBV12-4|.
ASSLRSGAQLF